What follows are 30 T cell receptor beta chains derived from one specimen sequenced in a study of beta chain features in type 1 diabetes. Study results and limitations: Among patients with Type 1 diabetes, TCRB CDR3s were moderately but significantly shorter in every one of the four CD4+ subsets.

What was sequenced were expressed TCRB transcripts, since all of the isolated RNA had been reverse transcribed. Sequencing used immunoSEQ multiplex PCR; TCRdb keeps in-frame clones, though not all of them. In the table there are a few hundred thousand clones, approximately 12% of which are singletons. Their target antigens are unknown. The source material was naive CD4+ T cells from blood. The receptors stem from a woman aged 18-29 years with type 1 diabetes.

This clone has a handful of counts. The V gene is TRBV29-1, the J gene TRBJ2-5, with 7 bases that match TRBD1. The CDR3 has 14 amino acids. Germline CDR1 SQVTM, CDR2 ANQGSEA. CDR3 in DNA: TGCAGTGAGACCAGGACAGGCCTTGGAGAGACCCAGTACTTC. This sequence encodes CSETRTGLGETQYF.

This chain links TRBV2 with TRBJ2-5; TRBD2 might be the D (5 bases). The CDR3 runs 15 residues. Germline lookup yields CDR1 SNHLY and CDR2 FYNNEI. V gave up 5 bases and J gave up 5 bases, with 18 bases separating them. CDR3 amino acids: CASSNEGRAFETQYF. The CDR3 DNA reads TGTGCCAGCAGTAACGAGGGTAGGGCCTTCGAGACCCAGTACTTC.

This clone has a handful of counts. The chain links TRBV25-1 to TRBJ2-4; TRBD2 agrees at 9 bases. The CDR3 runs to 16 residues. Germline values: CDR1 MGHDK, CDR2 SYGVNS. V dropped 1 base and J dropped 8; count of bases not matched to a gene: 9. For the CDR3, the DNA is TGTGCCAGCAGTGAATCGATTAGCGGGAGTCGAGACATTCAGTACTTC. Translated: CASSESISGSRDIQYF.

This clone showed up just a few times. This chain uses TRBV10-2 with TRBJ2-7; 10 bases line up with TRBD2. Trimming cost V 2 bases and J 2 bases; bases outside gene matches: 0. CDR3 length equals 14 residues. Germline CDR1 and CDR2: WSHSY and SAAADI. CDR3 residues: CASSETSGTYEQYF. DNA of the CDR3: TGCGCCAGCAGTGAGACTAGCGGGACCTACGAGCAGTACTTC.

Written as DNA, the CDR3 is TGCGCCAGCAGTGGTTTGACACTGGTGCAAGAGACCCAGTACTTC. It yields the protein CASSGLTLVQETQYF. V and J are TRBV10-2 and TRBJ2-5; D is uncertain. CDR1 is WSHSY, CDR2 SAAADI, per germline. Trimming shortened V by 4 bases and J by 2 bases, and 14 bases separated the two germline ends. The CDR3 runs to 15 residues.

V usage is TRBV2 and J usage is TRBJ2-7; 8 bases are shared with TRBD2. The V and J ends lost 5 bases and 2 bases, in that order; junction bases with no gene match: 5. Germline assignment: CDR1 SNHLY and CDR2 FYNNEI. The CDR3 contains 14 residues. CDR3 residues: CASSLGSGTYEQYF. In DNA, the CDR3 is TGTGCCAGCAGTTTGGGTAGCGGGACCTACGAGCAGTACTTC.

This clone has a handful of counts. This chain connects TRBV4-3 to TRBJ1-4; no firm D call. V lost 0 bases, J lost 6 bases, and 11 bases lay in between. The germline V gene has CDR1 LGHNA and CDR2 YSLEER. This CDR3 contains 15 residues. The CDR3 DNA sequence: TGCGCCAGCAGCCAAGACGGGCCCGGGGATGAAAAACTGTTTTTT. Its translation: CASSQDGPGDEKLFF.

V and J are TRBV11-2 and TRBJ2-1, with 9 bases matching TRBD2. The ends lost 4 bases at V and 2 bases at J; junction bases unmatched: 0. This CDR3 has 14 amino acids. Germline CDR1 is SGHAT and CDR2 is FQNNGV. The chain's CDR3 is CASSSSGTYNEQFF. CDR3 nucleotide sequence: TGTGCCAGCAGCTCTAGCGGGACCTACAATGAGCAGTTCTTC.

This clone was seen more than once but under ten times. The rearrangement joins TRBV6-5 to TRBJ2-1; 14 bases match TRBD2. With V trimmed by 7 bases and J by 8 bases, 1 base remained unmatched. The germline gives CDR1 MNHEY, CDR2 SVGAGI. The CDR3 extends over 13 amino acids. As DNA, the CDR3 is TGTGCCAGCACGGGACTAGCGGGAGATGAGCAGTTCTTC. Protein product: CASTGLAGDEQFF.

This clone was recorded a few times. The rearrangement links TRBV30 to TRBJ2-3; D is possibly TRBD2 (6 bases). The V end lost 4 bases, the J end lost 5 bases, and 7 bases lay between the germline ends. This CDR3 comprises 11 residues. The V gene's germline CDR1 is GTSNPN and CDR2 SVGIG (reference sequence). The CDR3, as DNA: TGTGCCTGGACCGGGGGAGATACGCAGTATTTT. As protein: CAWTGGDTQYF.

This clone appeared a few times. DNA of the CDR3: TGTGCCAGCAGTTGGTCCAGCTCCTACAATGAGCAGTTCTTC. Its protein is CASSWSSSYNEQFF. The chain links TRBV27 to TRBJ2-1; D is uncertain. V dropped 4 bases and J dropped 0 bases, with 7 bases sitting between them. CDR1 is MNHEY, CDR2 SMNVEV, per germline (reference sequence). The length of the CDR3 is 14 residues.

The table lists this clone with a few counts. The genes are TRBV2 and TRBJ1-2; tentative D call: TRBD1 (6 bases). Trimming removed 4 bases at V and 7 bases at J, with 13 bases between. The CDR3 is 13 amino acids. CDR1 and CDR2 (germline): SNHLY, FYNNEI. The CDR3 nucleotides are TGTGCCAGCAGTGGGCAGGGGTCTCGTGGCTACACCTTC. Protein sequence: CASSGQGSRGYTF.

This clone occurred a few times. The chain recombines TRBV7-9 with TRBJ2-7; 10 nucleotides line up with TRBD1. V shed 1 base, J shed 1 base, and the junction held 4 bases outside the gene matches. Germline CDR1 is SEHNR and CDR2 is FQNEAQ (reference sequence). CDR3 length: 16 amino acids. CDR3 DNA sequence: TGTGCCAGCAGCTTAGGGACAGGGGGGACATCCTACGAGCAGTACGTC. Amino acid sequence: CASSLGTGGTSYEQYV.

The J gene is TRBJ2-1, the V gene TRBV7-2; D is possibly TRBD1 (6 bases). Trimming shortened V by 5 bases and J by 2 bases, and 16 bases separated the two germline ends. CDR1 is SGHTA, CDR2 FQGNSA, per germline. This CDR3 spans 16 amino acids. The CDR3 reads CASSLTGPLTYNEQFF. Here the CDR3 DNA reads TGTGCCAGCAGCCTAACAGGGCCCCTTACCTACAATGAGCAGTTCTTC.

The V and J genes are TRBV7-2 and TRBJ2-1; TRBD2 matches at 13 bases. This CDR3 has 16 amino acids. The junction had 12 bases not matched to a gene; V was cut back by 6 bases and J by 10 bases. Germline CDR1 reads SGHTA; CDR2 reads FQGNSA. The CDR3 sequence is CASRLTGTSGMGEQFF. The CDR3 coding sequence is TGTGCCAGCAGGCTCACCGGGACTAGCGGGATGGGGGAGCAGTTCTTC.

The CDR3 sequence is CASSQGTGDNYGYTF. In DNA form, the CDR3 reads TGCGCCAGCAGCCAAGGAACGGGTGACAACTATGGCTACACCTTC. The chain uses TRBV4-1 and TRBJ1-2; no firm D call. This CDR3 comprises 15 residues. V lost 1 base and J 2 bases, leaving 11 bases between the germline ends. Germline CDR1 reads MGHRA; CDR2 reads YSYEKL.

The chain links TRBV7-2 to TRBJ2-5, with D hard to call. Deletions cut 4 bases from V and 5 bases from J, with 8 bases between. The germline V gene has CDR1 SGHTA and CDR2 FQGNSA. This CDR3 has 12 amino acids. CDR3 sequence: CASSSLSETQYF. CDR3 nucleotides: TGTGCCAGCAGCTCCCTAAGCGAGACCCAGTACTTC.

V usage is TRBV2 and J usage is TRBJ1-5; TRBD1 agrees at 8 bases. The junction had 8 bases not matched to a gene; V was cut back by 6 bases and J by 7 bases. Germline lookup yields CDR1 SNHLY and CDR2 FYNNEI. The CDR3 is 14 residues long. CDR3 in DNA: TGTGCCAGCAGCTCTAGGACAGGGTACCAGCCCCAGCATTTT. It translates to CASSSRTGYQPQHF.

The chain is built from TRBV30 and TRBJ2-3; D is undetermined. Germline CDR1 reads GTSNPN; CDR2 reads SVGIG (reference sequence). The CDR3 runs to 9 residues. Trimming cost V 6 bases and J 5 bases, with 3 bases left between them. CDR3 sequence (DNA): TGTGCCTGCGGAGATACGCAGTATTTT. Translating it yields CACGDTQYF.

The chain uses TRBV13 and TRBJ2-1; D is perhaps TRBD2 (5 bases). V lost 2 bases and J 0 bases, leaving 20 bases between the germline ends. The CDR3 consists of 19 residues. Germline values: CDR1 PRHDT, CDR2 FYEKMQ (reference sequence). The CDR3 loop reads CASSLKVKGGLSSYNEQFF. The CDR3 DNA reads as TGTGCCAGCAGCTTAAAAGTGAAAGGAGGACTTAGCTCCTACAATGAGCAGTTCTTC.

This clone turned up a few times. The chain recombines TRBV5-4 with TRBJ2-1, with D perhaps matching TRBD1 (5 bases). Between the trimmed V and J ends, which lost 2 bases and 4 bases, there was a span of 10 bases. Germline CDR1 is SGHNT and CDR2 is YYREEE (reference sequence). This CDR3 has 14 amino acids. The CDR3 nucleotides are TGTGCCAGCAGCTTTCGGCAGGGATACAATGAGCAGTTCTTC. Its protein product is CASSFRQGYNEQFF. The whole variable domain, remainder taken from reference TRBV5-4 and TRBJ2-1, is ETGVTQSPTHLIKTRGQQVTLRCSSQSGHNTVSWYQQALGQGPQFIFQYYREEENGRGNFPPRFSGLQFPNYSSELNVNALELDDSALYLCASSFRQGYNEQFFGPGTRLTVL.

V is TRBV4-1 and J is TRBJ1-5, with 10 positions matching TRBD1. The length of the CDR3 is 18 residues. Germline V gene data show CDR1 as MGHRA and CDR2 as YSYEKL. V was pared by 4 bases and J by 2 bases, with 11 bases of the junction left unmatched. CDR3 nucleotides: TGCGCCAGCAGCCGCACCGGGACAGGGGCCGGAGGCAATCAGCCCCAGCATTTT. It encodes CASSRTGTGAGGNQPQHF.

This clone has just a few counts. This sequence joins TRBV18 and TRBJ1-1, with TRBD1 matching over 8 bases. V shed 4 bases and J 1 base; nucleotides not matched to a gene: 5. Germline V gene lookup returns CDR1 KGHSH and CDR2 LQKENI. This CDR3 spans 15 amino acids. CDR3 loop: CASSRGQVPNTEAFF. The CDR3 DNA reads as TGTGCCAGCTCACGGGGACAGGTACCGAACACTGAAGCTTTCTTT.

This sequence joins TRBV6-6 and TRBJ2-3; 8 positions match TRBD2. The CDR3 contains 16 residues. Germline V gives CDR1 MNHNY, CDR2 SVGAGI (reference sequence). The V segment lost 7 bases and the J segment 8 bases; nucleotides outside the gene matches: 17. The CDR3 DNA sequence: TGTGCCAGCACCTCCGGGGCGGGGGGCCTCTCGGGTACGCAGTATTTT. It yields the protein CASTSGAGGLSGTQYF.

The V call is TRBV30, the J call TRBJ1-5; tentative D call: TRBD1 (6 bases). The length of the CDR3 is 15 residues. V lost 1 base to trimming and J lost 6 bases, with 16 bases between them. CDR1 GTSNPN and CDR2 SVGIG come from the germline V gene (reference sequence). Here the CDR3 DNA reads TGTGCCTGGAGTGGGGTGGGGGCCGCCGGTCAGCCCCAGCATTTT. It translates to CAWSGVGAAGQPQHF.

This clone was recorded a few times. V gene TRBV29-1 combines with J gene TRBJ1-2; no clear D. This CDR3 is 13 amino acids long. Germline values: CDR1 SQVTM, CDR2 ANQGSEA. V dropped 3 bases and J dropped 8 bases, with 16 bases sitting between them. The CDR3 DNA sequence: TGCAGCGTTGATGCCCCTGGAGGTCTCGGCTACACCTTC. Translated, it gives CSVDAPGGLGYTF.

The chain employs TRBV4-3 and TRBJ2-1; 8 bases align to TRBD2. The V and J ends lost 3 bases and 2 bases, in that order; junction bases with no gene match: 3. The CDR3 extends over 15 amino acids. Germline V lookup: CDR1 LGHNA, CDR2 YSLEER. The CDR3 here is CASSQELAAYNEQFF. The CDR3 coding sequence is TGCGCCAGCAGCCAGGAACTAGCGGCCTACAATGAGCAGTTCTTC.

This clone was observed a handful of times. V is TRBV7-9 and J is TRBJ2-7; weak D call: TRBD2 (5 bases). The CDR3 has 12 amino acids. V was trimmed by 1 base and J by 7 bases, leaving 8 bases between them. Per germline, CDR1 SEHNR and CDR2 FQNEAQ (reference sequence). The CDR3 DNA follows: TGTGCCAGCAGCTTAGGGCCGGGGGAGCAGTACGTC. It specifies CASSLGPGEQYV.

This clone was picked up a small number of times. CDR3 in amino acids: CASSQDLVRGELFF. As DNA, the CDR3 is TGTGCCAGCAGCCAAGACCTGGTTCGGGGGGAGCTGTTTTTT. This sequence joins TRBV4-2 and TRBJ2-2; D remains unclear. The V end lost 0 bases, the J end lost 8 bases, and 10 bases lay between the germline ends. CDR3 length: 14 residues. CDR1 and CDR2 (germline): LGHNA, YNFKEQ.

The gene calls are TRBV7-3 and TRBJ2-7; D is possibly TRBD1 (6 bases). This CDR3 has 13 amino acids. Trimming took 5 bases from V and 3 from J, leaving 11 bases between them. CDR1 is SGHTA and CDR2 is FQGTGA in the germline V gene. The chain's CDR3 is CASSLNRDYEQYF. CDR3 DNA: TGTGCCAGCAGCCTCAACAGGGACTACGAGCAGTACTTC.